The present T cell receptor (beta chain) was sequenced within a study of shared clonotypes between healthy human individuals. General study results and limits: Blood alone was sampled, and tissue repertoires likely differ.

The donors were all Caucasian adults (living in Nashville, Tennessee). CDR1 MDHEN and CDR2 SYDVKM come from the germline V gene. The CDR3 is made up of 14 amino acids. Trimming stripped 6 bases from V and 3 bases from J, with 12 bases between. The assay was run at deep level. 300 ng DNA, 30,000 or so T cell genomes, went into unsorted PBMC replicate PCRs. Sequencing was performed with immunoSEQ multiplex PCR; in TCRdb, only in-frame clones are kept and a portion is missing. Of more than 400,000 clones listed, 81% are singletons. This clone was observed once. Its cognate antigen is unknown. With only one base between it and a far larger clone, this is likely a read error. Other DNA sequences in this specimen translate into the identical CDR3.

This clonotype originated in a woman aged 35 to 49 in good health. Some clones in this sample may be carry-over from other donors' samples. The V call is TRBV28, the J call TRBJ1-5; the D gene is possibly TRBD1 (6 bases). The source material was PBMCs. For the CDR3, the DNA is TGTGCCAGCAGACGTACAGGGAACAATCAGCCCCAGCATTTT. Translated, it gives CASRRTGNNQPQHF.